The rows below give T cell receptor beta chains drawn from one sample of a study of CXCR3-negative and CXCR3-positive naive CD8 T cells. TCRdb re-called the 5' RACE reads and shows each CDR3 protein once, DNA omitted. This table holds roughly 120,000 distinct CDR3 sequences. Sequencing was carried out using naive CXCR3+ CD8+ T cells from blood. Every receptor here comes from a human donor in good health. Some clones in this sample may be carry-over from other donors' samples. Both conserved end residues are part of each CDR3.

j_call,v_call,cdr3_aa
TRBJ1-5,TRBV12-3/TRBV12-4,CASSGGDSNQPQHF
TRBJ2-2,TRBV29-1,CSLAVENTGELFF
TRBJ2-5,TRBV30,CAWSVLTSDLQETQYF
TRBJ2-7,TRBV5-1,CASSSDPGGTYEQYF
TRBJ2-7,TRBV27,CASSSDGLAPYEQYF
TRBJ2-7,TRBV29-1,CSVIDRGSPYEQYF
TRBJ2-5,TRBV7-9,CASSSPWGGLVHQETQYF
TRBJ1-1,TRBV15,CATSSSGGYTEAFF
TRBJ2-7,TRBV27,CASSHGQGASEQYF
TRBJ2-3,TRBV29-1,CSVVLGMGFTDTQYF
TRBJ1-1,TRBV7-9,CASSLAGENTEAFF
TRBJ2-7,TRBV6-1,CASSLDIDNFLSYEQYF
TRBJ2-7,TRBV21-1,CASSLRTGSSYEQYF
TRBJ2-7,TRBV6-2/TRBV6-3,CATQGYSYEQYF
TRBJ1-2,TRBV29-1,CSVEEAGDNYGYTF
TRBJ2-7,TRBV6-2/TRBV6-3,CASSYGLYDSQQYF
TRBJ2-1,TRBV4-1,CASSQVFGGAADEQFF
TRBJ2-7,TRBV9,CASSPGDLVTYEQYF
TRBJ2-7,TRBV29-1,CSAREGNYEQYF
TRBJ2-1,TRBV7-6,CASSLYPPGVATNEQFF